The rows below give T cell receptor beta chains drawn from one sample of a study of cytomegalovirus exposure and HLA in healthy donors. Only in-frame clones appear in the TCRdb table, and some are missing; sequencing was by immunoSEQ multiplex PCR. The top ten clones hold roughly 3.4% of a sample with approximately 150,000 clones, 70% to 85% of them seen once. Sequenced input: PBMCs. The receptors shown here come from a male donor in good health and CMV-seronegative. The CDR3 runs from the conserved cysteine through the conserved F or W. Each record gives: V gene, D gene, clone size, J gene, CDR3 protein, CDR3 DNA. The D gene is left open where the match is weak. Expanded clones get a size class; other rows say once, few or many, or leave the size out.

V: TRBV4-2
D: -
size: few
J: TRBJ2-1
CDR3: CASSQSAPGTPNEQFF
DNA: TGTGCCAGCAGCCAATCCGCCCCCGGGACTCCTAATGAGCAGTTCTTC

V: TRBV5-4
D: -
size: few
J: TRBJ2-5
CDR3: CASSPDRRNYETQYF
DNA: TGTGCCAGCAGCCCCGACAGGCGGAATTACGAGACCCAGTACTTC

V: TRBV11-2
D: -
size: -
J: TRBJ2-5
CDR3: CASSLDTIADQETQYF
DNA: TGTGCCAGCAGCTTAGATACAATCGCAGACCAAGAGACCCAGTACTTC

V: TRBV7-3
D: -
size: -
J: TRBJ2-1
CDR3: CASSLTRGSYNEQFF
DNA: TGTGCCAGCAGCTTAACTAGGGGCTCCTACAATGAGCAGTTCTTC

V: TRBV28
D: TRBD1
size: -
J: TRBJ1-2
CDR3: CASRTPGTGNGYGYTF
DNA: TGTGCCAGCAGAACCCCCGGGACAGGGAACGGCTATGGCTACACCTTC

V: TRBV29-1
D: -
size: -
J: TRBJ1-5
CDR3: CSEEAPGGEGQPQHF
DNA: TGCAGCGAAGAAGCCCCTGGCGGGGAAGGACAGCCCCAGCATTTT

V: TRBV9
D: -
size: once
J: TRBJ2-1
CDR3: CASSVTDEQFF
DNA: TGTGCCAGCAGCGTAACTGATGAGCAGTTCTTC

V: TRBV15
D: TRBD1
size: few
J: TRBJ2-1
CDR3: CATSRGDRGAYNEQFF
DNA: TGTGCCACCAGCAGAGGAGACAGGGGGGCCTACAATGAGCAGTTCTTC

V: TRBV5-6
D: -
size: -
J: TRBJ2-1
CDR3: CASSGGEGDPYNEQFF
DNA: TGTGCCAGCAGCGGCGGAGAGGGTGATCCCTACAATGAGCAGTTCTTC

V: TRBV19
D: -
size: -
J: TRBJ2-7
CDR3: CASSEVLSYEQYF
DNA: TGTGCCAGTAGTGAGGTCCTCTCCTACGAGCAGTACTTC

V: TRBV9
D: -
size: -
J: TRBJ1-1
CDR3: CASSVADRGGGNTEAFF
DNA: TGTGCCAGCAGCGTAGCGGACAGAGGTGGAGGGAACACTGAAGCTTTCTTT

V: TRBV6-1
D: -
size: -
J: TRBJ2-7
CDR3: CASRGSYEQYF
DNA: TGTGCCAGTAGGGGCAGTTACGAGCAGTACTTC

V: TRBV28
D: TRBD1
size: -
J: TRBJ2-5
CDR3: CASRTGTGVGETQYF
DNA: TGTGCCAGCAGGACCGGGACAGGGGTCGGAGAGACCCAGTACTTC

V: TRBV6-4
D: -
size: -
J: TRBJ1-5
CDR3: CASSDSRLPGYNQPQHF
DNA: TGTGCCAGCAGTGACTCGAGATTACCGGGGTACAATCAGCCCCAGCATTTT

V: TRBV7-2
D: TRBD1
size: few
J: TRBJ2-1
CDR3: CASSLAPDRAGNEQFF
DNA: TGTGCCAGCAGCTTAGCACCGGACAGGGCGGGCAATGAGCAGTTCTTC